This section outlines one T cell receptor (beta chain) sequence together with its context. Its antigen is not identified. This CDR3 is built from 15 residues. CDR1 is LNHDA and CDR2 is SQIVND in the germline V gene (reference sequence). V gave up 5 bases and J gave up 5 bases; unmatched junction bases: 8. The data derive from a study of shared clonotypes between healthy human individuals. Turning to the study itself: For every donor, three CD4 naive, three CD4 memory, two CD8 naive and one CD8 memory plates were used.

Sequenced by immunoSEQ multiplex PCR; TCRdb stores in-frame clones only, minus some. The table includes approximately 2,000,000 clones, roughly 90% detected once. General observations from the study: Few donors limited the genetic and exposure-history diversity represented. Sample collection involved blood only; tissue repertoires are likely different. When compared with the clonotypes that were shared by all four sorted-subset donors, the non-shared clonotypes turned out to have lower generation probabilities.

Sequencing input: naive CD4+ T cells from PBMCs. The subset was: CD45RA+ positively selected. The chain employs TRBV19 and TRBJ2-7; 11 bases are shared with TRBD1. This clonotype was obtained from a young man in good health. Some clones in this sample may be carry-over from other donors' samples. In nucleotides, the CDR3 is TGTGCCAGTAGTGGACAGGGGGCGGCCAGAAACGAGCAGTACTTC. Amino acids: CASSGQGAARNEQYF.